The present entry profiles one TCR beta chain with its context. This record belongs to a study of blood T cell repertoires in COVID-19. On the study more broadly: Sample material is recorded as cDNA or gDNA derived from T cells, B-cell-depleted T cells, or PBMCs.

V was shortened by 4 bases and J by 6 bases, with 10 bases between the two germline ends. The germline gives CDR1 MGHRA, CDR2 YSYEKL. CDR3 length equals 13 residues. Per the original methods: The assay estimated nucleated cells by amplifying reference gene primers. TCRdb's table, derived via immunoSEQ multiplex PCR, lists solely in-frame clones and lacks some. The DNA gave D and trimming, while V, J and clone size come from that table. Of around 25,000 clones listed, approximately 80% are singletons. This clonotype originated in a man at least 80 years old with active or convalescent COVID-19. The specimen was peripheral blood. J is TRBJ1-5 and V is TRBV4-1; TRBD1 might be the D (5 bases). CDR3 region: CASSPGFGQPQHF. The CDR3, as DNA: TGCGCCAGCAGCCCAGGGTTCGGTCAGCCCCAGCATTTT.